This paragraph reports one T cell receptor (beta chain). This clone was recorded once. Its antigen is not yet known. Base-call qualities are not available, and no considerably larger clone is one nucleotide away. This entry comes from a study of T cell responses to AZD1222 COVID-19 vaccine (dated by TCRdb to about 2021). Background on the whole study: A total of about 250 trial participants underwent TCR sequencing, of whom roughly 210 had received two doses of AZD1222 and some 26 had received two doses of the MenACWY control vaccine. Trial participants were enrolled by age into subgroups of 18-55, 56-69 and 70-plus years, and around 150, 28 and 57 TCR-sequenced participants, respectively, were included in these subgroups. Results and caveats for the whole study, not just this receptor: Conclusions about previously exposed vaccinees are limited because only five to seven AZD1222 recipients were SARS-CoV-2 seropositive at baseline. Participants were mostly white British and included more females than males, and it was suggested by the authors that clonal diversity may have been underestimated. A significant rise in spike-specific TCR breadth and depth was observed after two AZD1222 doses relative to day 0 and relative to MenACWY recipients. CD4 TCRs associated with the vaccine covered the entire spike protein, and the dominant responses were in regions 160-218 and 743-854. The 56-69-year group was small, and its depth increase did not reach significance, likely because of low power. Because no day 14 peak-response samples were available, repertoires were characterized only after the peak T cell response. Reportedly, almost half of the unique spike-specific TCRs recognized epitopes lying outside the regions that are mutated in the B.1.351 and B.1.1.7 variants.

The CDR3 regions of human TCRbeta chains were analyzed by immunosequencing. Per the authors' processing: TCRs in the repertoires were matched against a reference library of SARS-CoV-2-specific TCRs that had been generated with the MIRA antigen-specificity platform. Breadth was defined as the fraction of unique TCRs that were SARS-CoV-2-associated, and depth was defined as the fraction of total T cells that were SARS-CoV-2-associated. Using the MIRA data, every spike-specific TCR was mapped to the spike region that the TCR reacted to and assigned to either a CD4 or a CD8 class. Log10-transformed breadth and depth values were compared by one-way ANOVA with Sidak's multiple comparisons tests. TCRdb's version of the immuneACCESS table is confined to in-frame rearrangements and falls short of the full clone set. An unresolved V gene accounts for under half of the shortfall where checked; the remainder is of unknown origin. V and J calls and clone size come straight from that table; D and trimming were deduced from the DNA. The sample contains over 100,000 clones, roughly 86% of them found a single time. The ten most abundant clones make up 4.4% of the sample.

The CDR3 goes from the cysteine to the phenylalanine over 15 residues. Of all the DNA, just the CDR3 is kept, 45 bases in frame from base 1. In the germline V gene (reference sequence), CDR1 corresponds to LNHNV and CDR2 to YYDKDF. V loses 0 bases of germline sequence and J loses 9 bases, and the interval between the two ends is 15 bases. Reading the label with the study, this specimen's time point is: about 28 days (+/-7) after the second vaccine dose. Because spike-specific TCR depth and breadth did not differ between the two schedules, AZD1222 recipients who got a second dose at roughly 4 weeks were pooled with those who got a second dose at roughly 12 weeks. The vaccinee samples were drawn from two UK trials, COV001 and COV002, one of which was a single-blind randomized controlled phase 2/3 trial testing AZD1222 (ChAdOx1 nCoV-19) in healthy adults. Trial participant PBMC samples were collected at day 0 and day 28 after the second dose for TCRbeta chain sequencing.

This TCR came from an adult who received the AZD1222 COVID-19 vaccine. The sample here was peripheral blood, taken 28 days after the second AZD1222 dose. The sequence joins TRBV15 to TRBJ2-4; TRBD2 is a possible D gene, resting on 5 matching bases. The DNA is TGTGCCACCAGCAGAGATCCCTTGTGGACTGGCATTCAGTACTTC. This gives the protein CATSRDPLWTGIQYF.